This paragraph covers one T cell receptor (beta chain) sequence. The entry originates in a study of T cell responses to AZD1222 COVID-19 vaccine. This CDR3 region has 15 residues. CDR1 and CDR2 from the germline V gene are MNHEY and SVGAGI. J gave up 2 bases and V 6 bases, and 10 bases lay outside the gene matches. Profiled with immunoSEQ multiplex PCR; TCRdb holds only in-frame clones, not every one. The data show tens of thousands of clones, around 85% seen once. Sample: peripheral blood, taken 28 days after the second AZD1222 dose. The chain joins TRBV6-5 to TRBJ2-7, with 7 bases fitting TRBD1. This receptor was identified in an adult who received the AZD1222 COVID-19 vaccine. The CDR3 loop reads CASRPYRDSTYEQYF. In DNA form, the CDR3 reads TGTGCCAGCAGACCTTATCGGGACAGTACCTACGAGCAGTACTTC.